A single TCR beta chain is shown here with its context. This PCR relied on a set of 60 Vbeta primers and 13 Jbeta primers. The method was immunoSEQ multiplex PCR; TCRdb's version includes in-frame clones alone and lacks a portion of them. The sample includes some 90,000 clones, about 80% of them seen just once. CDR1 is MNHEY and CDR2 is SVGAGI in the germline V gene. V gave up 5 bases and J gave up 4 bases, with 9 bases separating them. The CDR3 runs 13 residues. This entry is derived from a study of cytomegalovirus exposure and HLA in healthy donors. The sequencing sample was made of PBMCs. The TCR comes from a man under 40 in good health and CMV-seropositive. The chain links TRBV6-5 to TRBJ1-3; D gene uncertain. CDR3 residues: CASSRSRGNTIYF. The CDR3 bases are TGTGCCAGCAGTCGAAGTCGGGGAAACACCATATATTTT.